These 10 T cell receptor beta chains originate from one sample sequenced in a study of blood T cell repertoires in COVID-19. Sequencing used immunoSEQ multiplex PCR; TCRdb keeps in-frame clones, though not all of them. The sample comprises 250,000 to 300,000 clones, approximately 82% of which are singletons, and more than 4% rests with the top ten. Sequenced: PBMCs or T cells enriched from blood (not recorded which). These receptors originate from a man aged 40-55 years who had been exposed to COVID-19.

This chain joins TRBV5-4 and TRBJ1-2; 7 positions match TRBD1. The CDR3 sequence is 14 residues long. Germline CDR1 and CDR2: SGHNT and YYREEE (reference sequence). Trimming took 4 bases from V and 2 from J; bases not matched to a gene: 5. The CDR3, as DNA: TGTGCCAGCAGCCAGACAGGGTTAAACTATGGCTACACCTTC. This translates into CASSQTGLNYGYTF. Complete variable domain (other parts from reference TRBV5-4 and TRBJ1-2): ETGVTQSPTHLIKTRGQQVTLRCSSQSGHNTVSWYQQALGQGPQFIFQYYREEENGRGNFPPRFSGLQFPNYSSELNVNALELDDSALYLCASSQTGLNYGYTFGSGTRLTVV.

CDR3 residues: CAWSASRTSQVGELFF. In nucleotides, the CDR3 is TGTGCCTGGAGTGCTTCCAGGACTAGCCAGGTCGGGGAGCTGTTTTTT. The V and J genes are TRBV30 and TRBJ2-2; TRBD2 matches at 8 bases. The CDR3 totals 16 residues. CDR1 GTSNPN and CDR2 SVGIG come from the germline V gene (reference sequence). The ends lost 1 base at V and 7 bases at J; junction bases unmatched: 11. Filled out from reference TRBV30 and TRBJ2-2, the complete variable domain reads SQTIHQWPATLVQPVGSPLSLECTVEGTSNPNLYWYRQAAGRGLQLLFYSVGIGQISSEVPQNLSASRPQDRQFILSSKKLLLSDSGFYLCAWSASRTSQVGELFFGEGSRLTVL.

This rearrangement joins TRBV12-5 to TRBJ2-7; D possibly corresponds to TRBD1 (6 bases). This CDR3 is built from 12 residues. Germline lookup yields CDR1 LGHNT and CDR2 FRNRAP. V was shortened by 6 bases and J by 5 bases, with 11 bases between the two germline ends. In nucleotides, the CDR3 is TGTGCTAGTGGCCGCAGGGGAAACGAGCAGTACTTC. It translates to CASGRRGNEQYF.

This clone has a handful of counts. The chain is built from TRBV24-1 and TRBJ1-2; no reliable D call. V was clipped by 0 bases and J by 3 bases, with 7 bases between them. CDR3 length equals 14 residues. CDR1 and CDR2 (germline): KGHDR, SFDVKD. The CDR3 here is CATSDLGSHYGYTF. DNA for the CDR3: TGTGCCACCAGTGATTTGGGCAGTCACTATGGCTACACCTTC.

This sequence joins TRBV5-4 and TRBJ1-1; 8 bases are a match to TRBD1. This CDR3 comprises 13 residues. The V gene's germline CDR1 is SGHNT and CDR2 YYREEE (reference sequence). V trimming: 0 bases; J trimming: 5 bases; junction bases outside the gene matches: 0. The CDR3: CASSLDRGTEAFF. As DNA, the CDR3 is TGTGCCAGCAGCTTGGACAGGGGGACTGAAGCTTTCTTT.

The rearrangement links TRBV7-3 to TRBJ2-5; D is uncertain. With 5 bases removed from V and 4 bases from J, the gap between germline ends came to 8 bases. The CDR3 contains 12 residues. Germline lookup yields CDR1 SGHTA and CDR2 FQGTGA. In DNA form, the CDR3 reads TGTGCCAGCAGCCCCTCCGGAGAGACCCAGTACTTC. This translates into CASSPSGETQYF. Filled out from reference TRBV7-3 and TRBJ2-5, the complete variable domain reads GAGVSQTPSNKVTEKGKYVELRCDPISGHTALYWYRQSLGQGPEFLIYFQGTGAADDSGLPNDRFFAVRPEGSVSTLKIQRTERGDSAVYLCASSPSGETQYFGPGTRLLVL.

The chain couples TRBV5-1 to TRBJ2-7; D remains unclear. The CDR3 is 14 amino acids. CDR1 is SGHRS, CDR2 YFSETQ, per germline. V gave up 4 bases and J gave up 0 bases, with 11 bases separating them. Written as DNA, the CDR3 is TGCGCCAGCAGCCCAGAAATAAGCTCCTACGAGCAGTACTTC. It codes for CASSPEISSYEQYF.

The chain has TRBV18 and TRBJ2-1, with D possibly being TRBD2 (5 bases). This CDR3 region has 13 residues. Trimming stripped 4 bases from V and 8 bases from J, with 12 bases between. CDR1 and CDR2 (germline): KGHSH, LQKENI. CDR3 DNA sequence: TGTGCCAGCTCACAGAACACCGGGGATGAGCAGTTCTTC. This codes for CASSQNTGDEQFF.

This clone was seen once. The rearrangement links TRBV7-2 to TRBJ2-1; weak D call: TRBD2 (5 bases). Germline-derived CDR1 and CDR2 are SGHTA and FQGNSA. V lost 6 bases and J lost 11, with 8 bases in between. This CDR3 has 10 residues. The CDR3: CASSREKQFF. CDR3 DNA sequence: TGTGCCAGCAGTCGGGAAAAGCAGTTCTTC.

The chain has TRBV7-9 and TRBJ1-1; the D is unclear. This CDR3 region has 12 residues. The V and J ends lost 5 bases and 10 bases respectively, with 14 bases between them. Germline assignment: CDR1 SEHNR and CDR2 FQNEAQ (reference sequence). The CDR3 nucleotides are TGTGCCAGCAGCCTACTAACTGCTATAGCTTTCTTT. Amino acids: CASSLLTAIAFF.